The sequence of this T cell receptor (beta chain) was determined in a study of blood T cells in healthy people across ages. Study-wide results and limits: Whereas aged donors had fewer naive CD4+ cells, long-lived donors had more of them and higher diversity.

V was shortened by 0 bases and J by 7 bases, with 13 bases between the two germline ends. Germline V CDR1 and CDR2: LGHNA, YNFKEQ. The CDR3 contains 15 residues. Together with a sample-barcoded 5' primer, a J-beta primer mix was included in a second PCR lasting about 7 to 11 cycles. Tagging of each cDNA molecule was performed by a template-switch adaptor with 12 random nucleotides. TCRdb recomputed calls from the 5' RACE reads with MiXCR, one row per CDR3 protein. The sample has fewer than 900,000 distinct CDR3 sequences, roughly 47% seen once. Regarding this clonotype: Its antigen is not identified.

Donors ranged from roughly 6 to 100 years old and were healthy Caucasians in Russia. The origin of this receptor is a woman aged 60 to 75 in good health. The sample was blood. This chain links TRBV4-2 with TRBJ2-1; D is possibly TRBD2 (5 bases). The CDR3 region is CASSQDLPSRNEQFF. The DNA of the CDR3 is TGTGCCAGCAGCCAAGATCTTCCTAGCAGAAATGAGCAGTTCTTC.